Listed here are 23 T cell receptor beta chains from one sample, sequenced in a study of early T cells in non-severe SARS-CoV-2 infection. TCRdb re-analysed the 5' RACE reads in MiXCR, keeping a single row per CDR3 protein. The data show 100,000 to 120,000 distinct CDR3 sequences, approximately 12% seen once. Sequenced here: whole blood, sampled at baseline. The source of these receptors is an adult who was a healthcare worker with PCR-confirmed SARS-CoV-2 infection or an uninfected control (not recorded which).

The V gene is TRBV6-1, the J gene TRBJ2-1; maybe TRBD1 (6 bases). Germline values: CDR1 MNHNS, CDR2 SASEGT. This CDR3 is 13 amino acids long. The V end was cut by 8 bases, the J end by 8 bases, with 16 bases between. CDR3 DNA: TGTGCCAGCGCCCTCCAGGGGATCGATGAGCAGTTCTTC. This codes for CASALQGIDEQFF.

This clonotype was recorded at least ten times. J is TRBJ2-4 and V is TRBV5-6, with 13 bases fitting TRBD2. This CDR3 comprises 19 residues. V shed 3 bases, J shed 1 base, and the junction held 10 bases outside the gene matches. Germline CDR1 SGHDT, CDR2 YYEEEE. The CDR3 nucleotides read TGTGCCAGCAGCTACGGACTAGCGGGAGAGGGGAGGGCCAAAAACATTCAGTACTTC. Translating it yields CASSYGLAGEGRAKNIQYF.

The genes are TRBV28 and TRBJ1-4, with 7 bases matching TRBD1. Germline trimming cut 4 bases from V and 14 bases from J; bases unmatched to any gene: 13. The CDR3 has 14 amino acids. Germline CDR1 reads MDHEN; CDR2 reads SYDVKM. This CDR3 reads CASSSSDRSGSLFF. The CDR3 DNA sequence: TGTGCCAGCAGTTCCTCGGACAGGTCGGGGTCGCTGTTTTTT.

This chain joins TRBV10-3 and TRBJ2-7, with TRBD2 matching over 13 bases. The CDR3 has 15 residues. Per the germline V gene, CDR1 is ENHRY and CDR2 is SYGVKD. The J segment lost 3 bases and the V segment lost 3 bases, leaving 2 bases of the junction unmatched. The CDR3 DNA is TGTGCCATCAGTGACGGGACTAGCGGGGTCTACGAGCAGTACTTC. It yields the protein CAISDGTSGVYEQYF.

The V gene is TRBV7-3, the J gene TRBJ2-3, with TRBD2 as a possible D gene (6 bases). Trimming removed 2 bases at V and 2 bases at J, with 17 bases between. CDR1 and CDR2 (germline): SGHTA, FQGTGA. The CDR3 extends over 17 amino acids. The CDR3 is CASSLGGALFTTDTQYF. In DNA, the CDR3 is TGTGCCAGCAGCTTAGGCGGGGCCCTTTTTACCACAGATACGCAGTATTTT.

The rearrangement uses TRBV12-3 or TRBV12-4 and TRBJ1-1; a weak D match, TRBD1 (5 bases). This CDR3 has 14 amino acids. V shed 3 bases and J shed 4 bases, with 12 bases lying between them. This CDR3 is CASSLVARGTEAFF. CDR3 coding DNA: TGTGCCAGCAGTTTGGTCGCGAGGGGCACTGAAGCTTTCTTT.

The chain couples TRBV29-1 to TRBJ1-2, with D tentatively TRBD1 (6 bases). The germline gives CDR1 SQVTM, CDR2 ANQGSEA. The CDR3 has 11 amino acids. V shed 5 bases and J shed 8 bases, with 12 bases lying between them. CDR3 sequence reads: CSVSRGGGYTF. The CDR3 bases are TGCAGCGTTAGTCGGGGGGGCGGCTACACCTTC.

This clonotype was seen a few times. The CDR3 protein is CASSLNPTENSPLHF. CDR3 DNA: TGTGCCAGCAGCCTCAACCCTACAGAGAATTCACCCCTCCACTTT. The V gene is TRBV7-9, the J gene TRBJ1-6; D unresolved. Trimming cost V 5 bases and J 7 bases, with 15 bases left between them. The V gene's germline CDR1 is SEHNR and CDR2 FQNEAQ (reference sequence). This CDR3 contains 15 residues.

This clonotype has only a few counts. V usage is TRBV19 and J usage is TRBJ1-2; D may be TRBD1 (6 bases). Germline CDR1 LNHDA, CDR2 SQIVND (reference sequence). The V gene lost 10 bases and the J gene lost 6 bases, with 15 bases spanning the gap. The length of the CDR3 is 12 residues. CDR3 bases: TGTGCCATTAAGGACAGCGGCCATGGCTACACCTTC. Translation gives CAIKDSGHGYTF.

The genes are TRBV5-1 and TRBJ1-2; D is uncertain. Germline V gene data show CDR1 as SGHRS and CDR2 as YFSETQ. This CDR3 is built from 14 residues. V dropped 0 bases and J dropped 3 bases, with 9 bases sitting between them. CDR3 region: CASSLAVGYYGYTF. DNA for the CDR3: TGCGCCAGCAGCTTGGCCGTGGGGTACTATGGCTACACCTTC.

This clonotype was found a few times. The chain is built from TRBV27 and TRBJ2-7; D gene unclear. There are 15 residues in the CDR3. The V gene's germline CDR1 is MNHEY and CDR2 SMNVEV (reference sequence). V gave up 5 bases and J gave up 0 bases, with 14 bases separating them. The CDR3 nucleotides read TGTGCCAGCAGTACCAACGAGATGGCCTCCTACGAGCAGTACTTC. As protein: CASSTNEMASYEQYF.

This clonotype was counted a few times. CDR3 loop: CASSQASSSYEQYF. CDR3 sequence (DNA): TGTGCCAGCAGCCAGGCTTCAAGCTCCTACGAGCAGTACTTC. The rearrangement joins TRBV7-2 to TRBJ2-7, with D hard to call. The germline V gene has CDR1 SGHTA and CDR2 FQGNSA. Trimming took 5 bases from V and 0 from J, leaving 11 bases between them. The CDR3 is 14 amino acids.

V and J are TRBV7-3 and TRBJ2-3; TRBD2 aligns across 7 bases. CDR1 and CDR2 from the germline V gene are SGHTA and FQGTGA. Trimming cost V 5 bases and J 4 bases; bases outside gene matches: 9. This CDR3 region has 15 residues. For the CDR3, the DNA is TGTGCCAGCAGCCACACTAGCGCAAGGTCAGATACGCAGTATTTT. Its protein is CASSHTSARSDTQYF.

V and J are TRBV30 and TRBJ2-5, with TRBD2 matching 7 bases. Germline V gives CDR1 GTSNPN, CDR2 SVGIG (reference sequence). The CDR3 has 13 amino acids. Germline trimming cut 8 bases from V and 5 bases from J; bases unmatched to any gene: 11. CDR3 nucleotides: TGTGCCACCTCGGTGGGCGGGAGTGAGACCCAGTACTTC. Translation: CATSVGGSETQYF.

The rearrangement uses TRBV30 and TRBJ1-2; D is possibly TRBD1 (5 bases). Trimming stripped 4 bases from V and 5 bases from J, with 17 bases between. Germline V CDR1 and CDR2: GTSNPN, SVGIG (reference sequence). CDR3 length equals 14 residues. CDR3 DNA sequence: TGTGCCTGGACTTCGGGACCGCTGGCGTATGGCTACACCTTC. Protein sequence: CAWTSGPLAYGYTF.

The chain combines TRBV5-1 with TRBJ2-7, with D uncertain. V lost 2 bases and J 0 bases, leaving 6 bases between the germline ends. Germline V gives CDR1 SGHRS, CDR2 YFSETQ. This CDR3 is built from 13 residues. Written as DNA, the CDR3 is TGCGCCAGCAGCTTTGATTTCTCCTACGAGCAGTACTTC. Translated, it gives CASSFDFSYEQYF.

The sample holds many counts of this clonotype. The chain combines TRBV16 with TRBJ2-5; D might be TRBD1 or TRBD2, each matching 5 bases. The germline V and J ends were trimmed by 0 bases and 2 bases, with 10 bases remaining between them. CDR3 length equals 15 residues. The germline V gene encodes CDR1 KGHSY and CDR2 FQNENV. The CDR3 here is CASSQSWGFQETQYF. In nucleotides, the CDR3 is TGTGCCAGCAGCCAATCGTGGGGGTTTCAAGAGACCCAGTACTTC.

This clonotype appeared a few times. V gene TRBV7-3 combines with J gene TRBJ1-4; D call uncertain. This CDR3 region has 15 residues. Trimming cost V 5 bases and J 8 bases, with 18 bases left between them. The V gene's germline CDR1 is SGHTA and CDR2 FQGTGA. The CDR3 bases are TGTGCCAGCAGCCTCAAGAGGGAAGGGAACGAAAAACTGTTTTTT. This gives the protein CASSLKREGNEKLFF.

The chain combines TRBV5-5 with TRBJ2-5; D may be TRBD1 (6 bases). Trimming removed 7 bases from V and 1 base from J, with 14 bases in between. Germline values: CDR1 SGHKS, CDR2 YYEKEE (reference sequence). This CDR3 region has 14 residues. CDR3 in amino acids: CASFTQGLQETQYF. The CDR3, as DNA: TGTGCCAGCTTCACCCAGGGGCTCCAAGAGACCCAGTACTTC.

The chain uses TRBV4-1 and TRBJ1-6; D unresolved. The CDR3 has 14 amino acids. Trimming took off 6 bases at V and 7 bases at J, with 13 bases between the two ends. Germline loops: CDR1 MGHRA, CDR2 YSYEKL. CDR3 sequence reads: CASSSGVGNSPLHF. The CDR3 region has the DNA TGCGCCAGCAGTTCGGGAGTGGGGAATTCACCCCTCCACTTT.

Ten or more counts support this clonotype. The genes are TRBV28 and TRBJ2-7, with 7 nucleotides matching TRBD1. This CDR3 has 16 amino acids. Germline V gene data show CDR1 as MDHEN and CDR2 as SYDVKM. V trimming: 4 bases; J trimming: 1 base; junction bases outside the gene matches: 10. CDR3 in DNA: TGTGCCAGCAGTTCTTGGACAGGCCCCCTATCCTACGAGCAGTACTTC. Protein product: CASSSWTGPLSYEQYF.

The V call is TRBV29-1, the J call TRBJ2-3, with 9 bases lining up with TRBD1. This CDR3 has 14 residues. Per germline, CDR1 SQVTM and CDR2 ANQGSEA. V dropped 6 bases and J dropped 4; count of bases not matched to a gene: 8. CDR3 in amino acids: CSVDWTGAADTQYF. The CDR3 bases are TGCAGCGTAGACTGGACAGGGGCGGCAGATACGCAGTATTTT.

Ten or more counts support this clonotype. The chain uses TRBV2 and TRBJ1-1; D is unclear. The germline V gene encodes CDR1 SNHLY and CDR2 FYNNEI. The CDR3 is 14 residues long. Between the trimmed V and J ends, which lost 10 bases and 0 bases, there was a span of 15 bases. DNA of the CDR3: TGTGCCACACGGGCGGGGAGATTGAACACTGAAGCTTTCTTT. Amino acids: CATRAGRLNTEAFF.